What follows are 27 T cell receptor beta chains derived from one specimen sequenced in a study of T cells in Graves' hyperthyroidism and ophthalmopathy (dated by TCRdb to between 2018 and 2021). The library was prepared using multiplex PCR. The sequencer listed for this sample is Illumina HiSeq 2000. TCR beta CDR3 regions were amplified from RNA transcripts. The TCR CDR3 was subjected to a first round of RT-PCR using the HTBI primer set and the Qiagen OneStep RT-PCR kit. TCRdb passed the public sequencing reads through fastp at Q25 and MiXCR, retaining productive beta sequences. Each CDR3 protein gets just one entry, which takes the most common genes and DNA from the rows behind it. For this sample the table gives some 500,000 distinct CDR3 sequences, of which 16% were detected only once. Clones ranked in the top ten supply approximately 30% of the sample. The specimen was blood. The receptors were gathered from a woman aged 30 to 39 with Graves' ophthalmopathy.

The table lists this clonotype with many counts. This sequence joins TRBV12-3 or TRBV12-4 and TRBJ2-7; D perhaps matches TRBD1 (5 bases). The CDR3 consists of 17 residues. V lost 0 bases and J 5 bases, leaving 20 bases between the germline ends. The CDR3: CASSLAFWGSHLNEQYF. The DNA of the CDR3 is TGTGCCAGCAGTTTAGCTTTTTGGGGCAGTCACTTAAACGAGCAGTACTTC.

The chain is built from TRBV28 and TRBJ2-7, with 7 bases that match TRBD1. The germline CDR1 and CDR2 sequences are MDHEN and SYDVKM. The CDR3 length is 12 residues. V lost 7 bases, J lost 4 bases, and 4 bases stayed unmatched. The CDR3, as DNA: TGTGCCAGCACCCAGGGGGTGTACGAGCAGTACTTC. As protein: CASTQGVYEQYF.

For this clonotype: Just one base apart from a much larger clone, this may be a read error. V gene TRBV6-2 or TRBV6-3 combines with J gene TRBJ2-4; D uncertain. The CDR3 consists of 15 residues. From germline, CDR1 is MNHEY and CDR2 SVGEGT. V was clipped by 5 bases and J by 6 bases, with 17 bases between them. The CDR3 coding sequence is TGTGCCAGCAGTGTAAGTGGGGTTAATGGAAACATTCAGTACTTC. Translated: CASSVSGVNGNIQYF.

This chain links TRBV3-1 with TRBJ2-7; unclear D gene. The CDR3 consists of 14 residues. The V end lost 6 bases, the J end lost 4 bases, and 16 bases lay between the germline ends. Germline V lookup: CDR1 LGHDT, CDR2 YNNKEL (reference sequence). This chain's CDR3 is CASRPYVSDYEQYF. In DNA form, the CDR3 reads TGTGCCAGCAGACCCTATGTATCAGATTACGAGCAGTACTTC.

This clonotype was counted many times. The chain carries TRBV20-1 and TRBJ2-4; D gene unclear. This CDR3 comprises 13 residues. Per germline, CDR1 DFQATT and CDR2 SNEGSKA (reference sequence). Between the trimmed V and J ends, which lost 3 bases and 8 bases, there was a span of 14 bases. CDR3 amino acids: CSARSGGVDIQYF. The CDR3 region has the DNA TGCAGTGCTAGGTCAGGCGGAGTCGACATTCAGTACTTC.

This clonotype turned up a few times. The chain employs TRBV28 and TRBJ2-2; D possibly corresponds to TRBD1 (5 bases). CDR3 length: 15 residues. The ends were cut back, 4 bases at V and 4 bases at J, with 13 bases in the middle. The germline V gene encodes CDR1 MDHEN and CDR2 SYDVKM. For the CDR3, the DNA is TGTGCCAGCAGTTCAGTGGCAGACAGCACCGGGGAGCTGTTTTTT. Translated, it gives CASSSVADSTGELFF.

The chain recombines TRBV12-3 or TRBV12-4 with TRBJ2-2, with a tentative D call TRBD1 (6 bases). The CDR3 loop spans 15 amino acids. Trimming took 3 bases from V and 8 from J, leaving 16 bases between them. CDR3 protein: CASSFVRQAWGELFF. CDR3 sequence (DNA): TGTGCCAGCAGTTTCGTTCGACAGGCCTGGGGGGAGCTGTTTTTT.

This clonotype was seen at least ten times. V usage is TRBV5-1 and J usage is TRBJ1-1; possibly TRBD1 for D (6 bases). CDR1 is SGHRS, CDR2 YFSETQ, per germline. The length of the CDR3 is 14 residues. Deletions cut 4 bases from V and 0 bases from J, with 10 bases between. CDR3 region: CASSAGDVNTEAFF. The CDR3 nucleotides are TGCGCCAGCAGCGCAGGGGACGTGAACACTGAAGCTTTCTTT.

The chain combines TRBV18 with TRBJ2-7; 8 bases align to TRBD1. V was pared by 4 bases and J by 0 bases, with 5 bases of the junction left unmatched. Germline V gene data show CDR1 as KGHSH and CDR2 as LQKENI. CDR3 length: 15 residues. The CDR3 sequence: CASSLTGGTSYEQYF. CDR3 nucleotides: TGTGCCAGCTCACTAACAGGGGGAACCTCCTACGAGCAGTACTTC.

The genes are TRBV10-3 and TRBJ2-5; 8 positions agree with TRBD1. Per the germline V gene, CDR1 is ENHRY and CDR2 is SYGVKD. The J segment lost 4 bases and the V segment lost 2 bases, leaving 6 bases of the junction unmatched. This CDR3 spans 15 amino acids. The CDR3 DNA is TGTGCCATCAGTGAGCCAGGACAGGGTCGAGAGACCCAGTACTTC. Protein: CAISEPGQGRETQYF.

This clonotype has ten or more counts. The chain recombines TRBV7-3 with TRBJ1-4; tentative D call: TRBD1 (5 bases). Germline-derived CDR1 and CDR2 are SGHTA and FQGTGA. Trimming removed 5 bases at V and 0 bases at J, with 10 bases between. The CDR3 is 15 amino acids. The CDR3 DNA is TGTGCCAGCAGCGCCACAGGATCAACTAATGAAAAACTGTTTTTT. Its protein is CASSATGSTNEKLFF.

This clonotype appeared many times. The chain joins TRBV14 to TRBJ2-1; perhaps TRBD2 as D (5 bases). The CDR3 spans 13 residues. Germline V gene data show CDR1 as SGHDN and CDR2 as FVKESK. V lost 4 bases and J 7 bases, leaving 11 bases between the germline ends. CDR3 residues: CASSPVLANEQFF. CDR3 nucleotides: TGTGCCAGCAGCCCTGTTCTAGCAAATGAGCAGTTCTTC.

The V and J genes are TRBV19 and TRBJ1-2; D remains unclear. V was trimmed by 3 bases and J by 3 bases, leaving 17 bases between them. This CDR3 is built from 16 residues. CDR1 and CDR2 from the germline V gene are LNHDA and SQIVND (reference sequence). CDR3 bases: TGTGCCAGTAGTATGGTCGGGTCGAAGAGTCACTATGGCTACACCTTC. Protein product: CASSMVGSKSHYGYTF.

The chain uses TRBV7-8 and TRBJ1-2; the D gene is possibly TRBD1 (5 bases). The CDR3 contains 15 residues. Germline V lookup: CDR1 SGHVS, CDR2 FQNEAQ. Trimming cost V 5 bases and J 4 bases, with 17 bases left between them. CDR3 DNA sequence: TGTGCCAGCAGCCCCTCGGGCAGGGACCTCTATGGCTACACCTTC. Protein: CASSPSGRDLYGYTF.

This clonotype was picked up many times. The rearrangement links TRBV9 to TRBJ1-1; 8 nucleotides match TRBD1. The germline gives CDR1 SGDLS, CDR2 YYNGEE. This CDR3 is 16 amino acids long. Unmatched junction bases numbered 6, after V lost 0 bases and J lost 2 bases. The DNA for the CDR3 is TGTGCCAGCAGCGTAGCCGGGACAGGACCTAACACTGAAGCTTTCTTT. The encoded protein is CASSVAGTGPNTEAFF.

This clonotype was seen many times. CDR3 in amino acids: CASTMDNEQFF. The CDR3 bases are TGTGCCAGCACAATGGACAATGAGCAGTTCTTC. The chain has TRBV2 and TRBJ2-1; D gene unclear. Germline V gene lookup returns CDR1 SNHLY and CDR2 FYNNEI. This CDR3 has 11 residues. Trimming took off 7 bases at V and 5 bases at J, with 6 bases between the two ends.

This clonotype appeared many times. V and J are TRBV12-3 or TRBV12-4 and TRBJ2-7; 8 bases are a match to TRBD2. After removal of 3 bases from V and 4 bases from J, the junction contained 8 bases not matched to a gene. This CDR3 comprises 15 residues. CDR3 coding DNA: TGTGCCAGCAGTTTTGGGAGTAGCGGGACGTACGAGCAGTACTTC. This gives the protein CASSFGSSGTYEQYF.

This clonotype was detected only a few times. The chain employs TRBV10-2 and TRBJ2-3; a possible D gene is TRBD2 (6 bases). Germline CDR1 and CDR2: WSHSY and SAAADI. V was pared by 4 bases and J by 4 bases, with 24 bases between. The CDR3 spans 18 residues. As DNA, the CDR3 is TGCGCCAGCAGTGTCTTTCGGCCAGCGGGTAATCGCGCAGATACGCAGTATTTT. Translated: CASSVFRPAGNRADTQYF.

This clonotype has a count of ten or more. The rearrangement uses TRBV7-3 and TRBJ1-5; unclear D gene. The germline V gene has CDR1 SGHTA and CDR2 FQGTGA. V lost 3 bases and J lost 5, with 14 bases in between. This CDR3 has 15 residues. Written as DNA, the CDR3 is TGTGCCAGCAGCTTGGTTCCGGGAGTTGATCAGCCCCAGCATTTT. This encodes CASSLVPGVDQPQHF.

The chain uses TRBV29-1 and TRBJ2-7, with D perhaps matching TRBD2 (6 bases). With 1 base removed from V and 7 bases from J, the gap between germline ends came to 11 bases. The CDR3 runs to 12 residues. CDR1 SQVTM and CDR2 ANQGSEA come from the germline V gene. The CDR3 sequence is CSVEGAGREQYF. In DNA form, the CDR3 reads TGCAGCGTTGAAGGGGCGGGGAGAGAGCAGTACTTC.

The V gene is TRBV7-3, the J gene TRBJ1-2; 8 positions match TRBD1. With 5 bases clipped from V and 1 base from J, the junction kept 6 bases outside the gene matches. Germline CDR1 reads SGHTA; CDR2 reads FQGTGA. The CDR3 totals 15 residues. CDR3 amino acids: CASSPTDRVNYGYTF. The CDR3 region has the DNA TGTGCCAGCAGCCCGACGGACAGGGTTAACTATGGCTACACCTTC.

This clonotype was found a few times. The chain joins TRBV28 to TRBJ2-7; TRBD1 matches at 7 bases. Looked up from germline, CDR1 is MDHEN and CDR2 is SYDVKM. The V gene end was trimmed by 5 bases and the J gene end by 0 bases; junction bases not matched to a gene: 4. CDR3 length equals 14 residues. CDR3 sequence reads: CASSGTANSYEQYF. The DNA for the CDR3 is TGTGCCAGCAGTGGGACAGCAAACTCCTACGAGCAGTACTTC.

The chain recombines TRBV9 with TRBJ2-1; D may be TRBD2 (5 bases). Trimming stripped 3 bases from V and 7 bases from J, with 11 bases between. The CDR3 runs to 13 residues. Germline CDR1 SGDLS, CDR2 YYNGEE. CDR3 bases: TGTGCCAGCAGCGGAGGACTGGGGAATGAGCAGTTCTTC. Encoded protein: CASSGGLGNEQFF.

The chain links TRBV27 to TRBJ2-3; possible D gene TRBD1, 6 bases. Germline CDR1 and CDR2: MNHEY and SMNVEV (reference sequence). This CDR3 contains 18 residues. V lost 1 base to trimming and J lost 1 base, with 18 bases between them. The CDR3 DNA follows: TGTGCCAGCAGTTTATATAGTGGGGGCCTGGACGGCACAGATACGCAGTATTTT. Translated: CASSLYSGGLDGTDTQYF.

This chain's CDR3 is CASSRNLLGATNEKLFF. The CDR3 DNA is TGCGCCAGCAGCCGGAACCTCCTTGGCGCAACTAATGAAAAACTGTTTTTT. The J gene is TRBJ1-4, the V gene TRBV4-3; D gene ambiguous. The V gene's germline CDR1 is LGHNA and CDR2 YSLEER. The CDR3 totals 17 residues. V shed 4 bases and J shed 0 bases, with 15 bases lying between them.

This clonotype occurred many times. The CDR3 loop reads CASSWGVQNEQFF. The CDR3 DNA reads TGTGCCAGCAGCTGGGGAGTTCAGAATGAGCAGTTCTTC. The chain employs TRBV7-3 and TRBJ2-1; D might be TRBD2 (5 bases). The germline V and J ends were trimmed by 4 bases and 7 bases, with 11 bases remaining between them. CDR1 and CDR2 from the germline V gene are SGHTA and FQGTGA. The CDR3 extends over 13 amino acids.

In its sample, this clonotype was seen many times. The chain recombines TRBV13 with TRBJ2-7, with D uncertain. The CDR3 is made up of 13 amino acids. V lost 6 bases, J lost 1 base, and 10 bases lay in between. CDR1 and CDR2 (germline): PRHDT, FYEKMQ (reference sequence). The CDR3 loop reads CASRGKDSYEQYF. The DNA of the CDR3 is TGTGCCAGCAGAGGAAAGGATTCCTACGAGCAGTACTTC. The full variable domain, its missing parts supplied by reference TRBV13 and TRBJ2-7, is AAGVIQSPRHLIKEKRETATLKCYPIPRHDTVYWYQQGPGQDPQFLISFYEKMQSDKGSIPDRFSAQQFSDYHSELNMSSLELGDSALYFCASRGKDSYEQYFGPGTRLTVT.